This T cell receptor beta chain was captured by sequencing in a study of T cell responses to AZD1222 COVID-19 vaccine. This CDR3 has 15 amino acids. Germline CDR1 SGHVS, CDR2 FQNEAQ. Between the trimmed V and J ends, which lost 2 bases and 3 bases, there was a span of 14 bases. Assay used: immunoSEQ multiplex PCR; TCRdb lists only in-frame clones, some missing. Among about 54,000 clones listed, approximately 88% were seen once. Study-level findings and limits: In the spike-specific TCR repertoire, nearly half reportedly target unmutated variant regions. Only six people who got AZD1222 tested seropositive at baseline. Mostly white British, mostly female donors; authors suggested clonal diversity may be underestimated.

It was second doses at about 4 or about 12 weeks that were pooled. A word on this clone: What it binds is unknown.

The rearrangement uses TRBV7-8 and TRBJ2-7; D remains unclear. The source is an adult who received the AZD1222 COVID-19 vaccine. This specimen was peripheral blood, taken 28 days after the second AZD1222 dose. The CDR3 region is CASSLSYGQRYEQYF. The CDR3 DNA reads TGTGCCAGCAGCTTAAGCTATGGCCAACGCTACGAGCAGTACTTC.